Presented here are 11 T cell receptor beta chains from one specimen sequenced in a study of radiation and T cells in renal cell carcinoma. Assay used: immunoSEQ multiplex PCR; TCRdb lists only in-frame clones, some missing. The sample consists of 70,000 to 90,000 clones, 80% to 90% of them appearing once. Time point: blood 2 weeks post-SBRT. As for treatment: 15 Gy SBRT to primary tumor, nephrectomy 4 weeks later. Here the sequenced sample was blood, taken from a patient whose treatment included radiotherapy and nephrectomy. These receptors were obtained from a woman between 45 and 65 years old with renal cell carcinoma.

The rearrangement uses TRBV6-1 and TRBJ2-7; D is possibly TRBD2 (5 bases). The CDR3 has 15 amino acids. Germline CDR1 reads MNHNS; CDR2 reads SASEGT. Trimming took 2 bases from V and 2 from J, leaving 13 bases between them. The CDR3 reads CASSETRTEAYEQYF. The DNA for the CDR3 is TGTGCCAGCAGTGAAACACGGACTGAAGCCTACGAGCAGTACTTC.

This chain uses TRBV5-1 with TRBJ2-7; 9 nucleotides match TRBD1. V lost 4 bases to trimming and J lost 4 bases; unmatched junction nucleotides: 12. This CDR3 is built from 16 residues. The germline gives CDR1 SGHRS, CDR2 YFSETQ. In nucleotides, the CDR3 is TGCGCCAGCAGCGCGAACCCGGGACAGGGACTTTACGAGCAGTACTTC. It yields the protein CASSANPGQGLYEQYF.

The chain employs TRBV9 and TRBJ1-4, with 10 bases aligning to TRBD1. The CDR3 runs 16 residues. Germline loops: CDR1 SGDLS, CDR2 YYNGEE. V dropped 0 bases and J dropped 8; count of bases not matched to a gene: 7. The CDR3 loop reads CASSVGTGGFQEKLFF. The CDR3 region has the DNA TGTGCCAGCAGCGTAGGGACAGGGGGTTTTCAGGAAAAACTGTTTTTT.

The chain links TRBV7-2 to TRBJ1-5; 8 bases map to TRBD1. Germline CDR1 and CDR2: SGHTA and FQGNSA. The CDR3 is made up of 14 amino acids. V shed 4 bases, J shed 6 bases, and the junction held 5 bases outside the gene matches. CDR3 nucleotides: TGTGCCAGCAGCTCCGGACAGGGAGGTCAGCCCCAGCATTTT. It is translated as CASSSGQGGQPQHF.

This chain connects TRBV5-1 to TRBJ2-1; 8 positions match TRBD1. Per germline, CDR1 SGHRS and CDR2 YFSETQ. The CDR3 runs to 16 residues. The junction had 8 bases not matched to a gene; V was cut back by 6 bases and J by 0 bases. CDR3 sequence reads: CASTRGGTGSYNEQFF. The CDR3 DNA sequence: TGCGCCAGCACTAGAGGGGGGACAGGCTCCTACAATGAGCAGTTCTTC.

The rearrangement joins TRBV6-1 to TRBJ2-4; D is undetermined. The V gene lost 8 bases and the J gene lost 0 bases, with 14 bases spanning the gap. Looked up from germline, CDR1 is MNHNS and CDR2 is SASEGT. This CDR3 has 15 amino acids. CDR3 in DNA: TGTGCCAGCTTTTTGGAGAGTTTAGCCAAAAACATTCAGTACTTC. Its translation: CASFLESLAKNIQYF.

J is TRBJ2-7 and V is TRBV5-4, with 9 bases fitting TRBD2. The trim removed 2 bases at V and 2 bases at J, leaving 5 bases unmatched. The germline V gene has CDR1 SGHNT and CDR2 YYREEE (reference sequence). The CDR3 is 15 amino acids. The CDR3 DNA follows: TGTGCCAGCAGCTTAAAGCGGGGGGCTGCCTACGAGCAGTACTTC. Protein product: CASSLKRGAAYEQYF.

This clone appeared a single time. The gene calls are TRBV5-5 and TRBJ2-3; 10 bases are shared with TRBD1. CDR1 and CDR2 from the germline V gene are SGHKS and YYEKEE (reference sequence). Trimming removed 2 bases from V and 3 bases from J; junction bases left unmatched: 3. The CDR3 contains 15 residues. The CDR3 coding sequence is TGTGCCAGCAGCTTAAAGGACAGGGGGACAGATACGCAGTATTTT. Protein sequence: CASSLKDRGTDTQYF.

V gene TRBV7-2 combines with J gene TRBJ2-1, with TRBD2 matching 14 bases. The CDR3 loop spans 15 amino acids. The germline V gene encodes CDR1 SGHTA and CDR2 FQGNSA. V lost 5 bases to trimming and J lost 10 bases; unmatched junction nucleotides: 7. The CDR3 DNA sequence: TGTGCCAGCAGCCCGACTAGCGGGAGGGCGGGGGAGCAGTTCTTC. It encodes CASSPTSGRAGEQFF.

The V and J genes are TRBV27 and TRBJ2-7; D uncertain. Per the germline V gene, CDR1 is MNHEY and CDR2 is SMNVEV (reference sequence). V was clipped by 6 bases and J by 0 bases, with 9 bases between them. The CDR3 consists of 13 residues. The CDR3 nucleotides read TGTGCCAGCAGCCCCGCAACCTCCTACGAGCAGTACTTC. Translation gives CASSPATSYEQYF.

This rearrangement joins TRBV11-3 to TRBJ1-1; possibly TRBD1 for D (5 bases). Germline V CDR1 and CDR2: SGHNT, YENEEA. V shed 3 bases and J shed 1 base, with 12 bases lying between them. The CDR3 runs to 15 residues. CDR3 in amino acids: CASSFIQASNTEAFF. The CDR3 coding sequence is TGTGCCAGCAGCTTTATACAGGCCTCGAACACTGAAGCTTTCTTT.